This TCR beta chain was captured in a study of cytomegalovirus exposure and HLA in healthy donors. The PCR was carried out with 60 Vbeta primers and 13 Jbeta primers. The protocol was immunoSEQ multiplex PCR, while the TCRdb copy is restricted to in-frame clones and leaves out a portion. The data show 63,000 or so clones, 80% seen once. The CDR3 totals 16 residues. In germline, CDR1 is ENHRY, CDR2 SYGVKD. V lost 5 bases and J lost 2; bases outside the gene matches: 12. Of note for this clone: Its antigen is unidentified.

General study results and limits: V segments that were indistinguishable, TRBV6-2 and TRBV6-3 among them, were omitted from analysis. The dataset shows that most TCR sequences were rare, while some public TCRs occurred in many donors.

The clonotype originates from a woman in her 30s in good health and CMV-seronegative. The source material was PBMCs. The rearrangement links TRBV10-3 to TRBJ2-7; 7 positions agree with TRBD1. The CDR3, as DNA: TGTGCCATCAGTAGTCTCGGGACAGCGTTTGCCTACGAGCAGTACTTC. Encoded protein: CAISSLGTAFAYEQYF.